Sequencing of this T cell receptor beta chain was carried out in a study of cytomegalovirus exposure and HLA in healthy donors. The PCR had 60 Vbeta and 13 Jbeta primers. Profiling relied on immunoSEQ multiplex PCR, and the TCRdb table lists in-frame clones only, not all of them. This table holds about 150,000 clones, around 80% found once. CDR1 MDHEN and CDR2 SYDVKM come from the germline V gene. The V and J ends lost 5 bases and 8 bases respectively, with 15 bases between them. This CDR3 is built from 13 residues. The chain recombines TRBV28 with TRBJ1-2, with a possible D match to TRBD1 (6 bases). The source is a woman aged 40 to 50 in good health and CMV-seropositive. Sequencing was done on a sample of PBMCs. The CDR3, as DNA: TGTGCCAGCAGTAAAACAGGGTATCACGGCTACACCTTC. It codes for CASSKTGYHGYTF.